The clone carrying this T cell receptor (beta chain) was detected ten times or more. Arm-PCR of CDR3 regions with iRepertoire HTBI primers generated TCR beta libraries. TCRdb reanalysed the multiplex PCR reads using MiXCR and keeps one entry per CDR3 protein. The table has approximately 400,000 distinct CDR3 sequences, about 15% seen once; the top ten hold 16%. CDR3 length: 12 residues. CDR1 is SNHLY, CDR2 FYNNEI, per germline. The ends were cut back, 6 bases at V and 4 bases at J, with 8 bases in the middle. The data originate from a study of regulatory T cells in long-lasting Graves disease. The time point was: newly diagnosed GD, antithyroid drugs for less than 3 months. The TCR library used RNA extracted from PBMCs. These data were also reused for a study on T cells in Graves' hyperthyroidism and ophthalmopathy. From that study: Onset of ophthalmopathy came a median approximately 6.5 months after the model predicted it.

The source is a woman aged 25-40 years with Graves disease. Here the sequenced sample was peripheral blood mononuclear cells (PBMCs), taken at new diagnosis, from a patient treated with antithyroid drugs. The rearrangement links TRBV2 to TRBJ2-3, with a possible D match to TRBD2 (5 bases). The CDR3 sequence is CASRRGPDTQYF. CDR3 nucleotide sequence: TGTGCCAGCAGACGGGGTCCAGATACGCAGTATTTT.